This TCR beta chain is drawn from a study of early T cells in non-severe SARS-CoV-2 infection. The wider study: Sequenced bulk RNA came from whole blood that was unsorted, and chains were unpaired. Regarding the study as a whole: Database matching using VDJdb favored anti-spike CD8 responses, with private and CD4 specificities left missing.

TCRdb independently ran MiXCR on the 5' RACE reads; one entry per CDR3 protein. Of about 110,000 distinct CDR3 sequences detected, 10% to 15% appear once; the ten largest clones hold 3.5% to 4%. This clonotype has ten or more counts. Its antigen remains unidentified. V was pared by 4 bases and J by 4 bases, with 14 bases between. Germline CDR1 and CDR2: MDHEN and SYDVKM. The CDR3 length is 15 residues. The origin of this receptor is an adult who was a healthcare worker with PCR-confirmed SARS-CoV-2 infection or an uninfected control (not recorded which). The chain couples TRBV28 to TRBJ2-1; D is uncertain. The material was whole blood, obtained at baseline. The CDR3 bases are TGTGCCAGCAGTTCACCCGCCCTCGCGTACAATGAGCAGTTCTTC. As protein: CASSSPALAYNEQFF.